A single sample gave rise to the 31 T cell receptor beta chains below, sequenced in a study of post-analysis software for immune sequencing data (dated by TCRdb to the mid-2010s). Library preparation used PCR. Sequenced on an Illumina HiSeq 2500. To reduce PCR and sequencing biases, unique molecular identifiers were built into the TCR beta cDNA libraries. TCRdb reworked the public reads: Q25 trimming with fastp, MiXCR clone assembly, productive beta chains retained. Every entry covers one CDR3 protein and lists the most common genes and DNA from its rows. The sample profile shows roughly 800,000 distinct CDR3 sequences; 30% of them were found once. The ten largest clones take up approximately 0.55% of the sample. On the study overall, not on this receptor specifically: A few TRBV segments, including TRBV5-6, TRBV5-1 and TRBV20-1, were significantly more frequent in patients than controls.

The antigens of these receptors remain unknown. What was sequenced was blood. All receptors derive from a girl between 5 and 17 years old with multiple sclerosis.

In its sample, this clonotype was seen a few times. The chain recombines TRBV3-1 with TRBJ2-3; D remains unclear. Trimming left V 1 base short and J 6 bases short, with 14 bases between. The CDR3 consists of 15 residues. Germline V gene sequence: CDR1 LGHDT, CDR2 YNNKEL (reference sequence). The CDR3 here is CASSQGSTGRDTQYF. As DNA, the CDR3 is TGTGCCAGCAGCCAAGGAAGCACCGGGCGGGATACGCAGTATTTT.

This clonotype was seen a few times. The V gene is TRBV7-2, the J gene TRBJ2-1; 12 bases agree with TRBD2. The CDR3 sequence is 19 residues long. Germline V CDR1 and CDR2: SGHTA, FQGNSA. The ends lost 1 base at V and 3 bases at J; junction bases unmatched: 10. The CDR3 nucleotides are TGTGCCAGCAGCTTAGGCGGGACTAGCGGGCCGGTAGACTACAATGAGCAGTTCTTC. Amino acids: CASSLGGTSGPVDYNEQFF.

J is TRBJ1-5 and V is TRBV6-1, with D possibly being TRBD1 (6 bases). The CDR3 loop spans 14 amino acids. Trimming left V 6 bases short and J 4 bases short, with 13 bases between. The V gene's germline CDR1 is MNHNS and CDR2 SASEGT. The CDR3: CASRGPQGNQPQHF. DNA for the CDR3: TGTGCCAGCAGGGGACCGCAGGGGAATCAGCCCCAGCATTTT.

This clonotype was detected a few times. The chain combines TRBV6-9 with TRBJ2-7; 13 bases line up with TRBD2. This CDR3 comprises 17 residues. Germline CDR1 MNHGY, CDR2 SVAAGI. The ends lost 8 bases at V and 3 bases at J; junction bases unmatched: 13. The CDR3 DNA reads TGTGCCAGCCCTACCAGGACTAGCGGGAGTGTAATCTACGAGCAGTACTTC. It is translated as CASPTRTSGSVIYEQYF.

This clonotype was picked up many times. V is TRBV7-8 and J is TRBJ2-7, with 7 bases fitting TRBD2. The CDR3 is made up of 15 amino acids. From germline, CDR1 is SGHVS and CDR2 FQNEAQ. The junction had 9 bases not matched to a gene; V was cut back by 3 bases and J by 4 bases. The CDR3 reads CASSLFTGLRYEQYF. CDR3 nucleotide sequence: TGTGCCAGCAGCTTGTTTACGGGACTACGTTACGAGCAGTACTTC.

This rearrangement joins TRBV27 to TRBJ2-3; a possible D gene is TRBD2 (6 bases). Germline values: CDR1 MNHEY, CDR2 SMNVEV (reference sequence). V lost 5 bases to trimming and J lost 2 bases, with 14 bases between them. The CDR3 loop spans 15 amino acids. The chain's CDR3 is CASSHGSGNTDTQYF. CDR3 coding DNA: TGTGCCAGCAGTCACGGTAGCGGTAACACAGATACGCAGTATTTT.

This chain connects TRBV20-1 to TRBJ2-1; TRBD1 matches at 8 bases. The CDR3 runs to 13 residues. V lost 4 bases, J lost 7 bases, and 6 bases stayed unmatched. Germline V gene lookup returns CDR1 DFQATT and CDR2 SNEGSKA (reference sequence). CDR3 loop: CSAKQGGRNEQFF. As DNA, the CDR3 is TGCAGTGCTAAACAGGGGGGCCGTAATGAGCAGTTCTTC.

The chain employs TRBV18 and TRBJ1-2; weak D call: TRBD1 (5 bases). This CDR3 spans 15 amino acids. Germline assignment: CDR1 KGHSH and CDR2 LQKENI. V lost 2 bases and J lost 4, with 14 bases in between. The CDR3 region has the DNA TGTGCCAGCTCACCAAGCAGGGTATCGCGCTATGGCTACACCTTC. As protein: CASSPSRVSRYGYTF.

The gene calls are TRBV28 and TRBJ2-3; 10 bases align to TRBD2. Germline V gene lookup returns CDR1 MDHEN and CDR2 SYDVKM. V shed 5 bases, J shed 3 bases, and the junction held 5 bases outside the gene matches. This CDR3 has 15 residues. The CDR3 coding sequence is TGTGCCAGCAGTCTTAGCGGGAGGTCGACAGATACGCAGTATTTT. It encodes CASSLSGRSTDTQYF. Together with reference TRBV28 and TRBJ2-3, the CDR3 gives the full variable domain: DVKVTQSSRYLVKRTGEKVFLECVQDMDHENMFWYRQDPGLGLRLIYFSYDVKMKEKGDIPEGYSVSREKKERFSLILESASTNQTSMYLCASSLSGRSTDTQYFGPGTRLTVL.

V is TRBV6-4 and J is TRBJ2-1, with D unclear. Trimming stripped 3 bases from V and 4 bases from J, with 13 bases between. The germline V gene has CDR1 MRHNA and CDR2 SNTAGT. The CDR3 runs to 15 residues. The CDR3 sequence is CASSDRRERYNEQFF. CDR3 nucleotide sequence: TGTGCCAGCAGTGATCGTCGAGAGAGGTACAATGAGCAGTTCTTC.

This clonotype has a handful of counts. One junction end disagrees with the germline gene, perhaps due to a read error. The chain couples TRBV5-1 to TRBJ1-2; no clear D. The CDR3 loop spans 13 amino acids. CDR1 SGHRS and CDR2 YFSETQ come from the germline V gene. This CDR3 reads CASSFGPNYGYTF. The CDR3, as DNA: TGTGCCAGCAGCTTCGGACCTAACTATGGCTACACCTTC.

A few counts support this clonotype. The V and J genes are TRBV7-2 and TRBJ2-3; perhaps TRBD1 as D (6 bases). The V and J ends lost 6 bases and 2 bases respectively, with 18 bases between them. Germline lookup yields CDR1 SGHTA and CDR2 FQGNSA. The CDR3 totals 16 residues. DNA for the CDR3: TGTGCCAGCAGATTCGACAGGTCATTAGCCACAGATACGCAGTATTTT. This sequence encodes CASRFDRSLATDTQYF.

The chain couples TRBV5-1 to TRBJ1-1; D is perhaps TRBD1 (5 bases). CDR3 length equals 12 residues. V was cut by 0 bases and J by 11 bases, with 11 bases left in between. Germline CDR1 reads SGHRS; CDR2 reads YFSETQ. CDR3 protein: CASSLVGAAAFF. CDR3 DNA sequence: TGCGCCAGCAGCTTGGTTGGGGCCGCCGCTTTCTTT.

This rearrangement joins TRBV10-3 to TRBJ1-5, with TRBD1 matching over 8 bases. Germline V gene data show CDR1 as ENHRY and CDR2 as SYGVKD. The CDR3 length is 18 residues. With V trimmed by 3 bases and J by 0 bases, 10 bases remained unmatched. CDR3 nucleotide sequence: TGTGCCATCAGTGACCTGGGACAGGAGGGATATAGCAATCAGCCCCAGCATTTT. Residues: CAISDLGQEGYSNQPQHF.

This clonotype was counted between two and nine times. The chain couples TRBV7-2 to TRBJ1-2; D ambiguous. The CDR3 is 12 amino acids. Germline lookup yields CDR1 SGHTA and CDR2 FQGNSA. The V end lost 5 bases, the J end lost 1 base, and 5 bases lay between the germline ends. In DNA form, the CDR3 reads TGTGCCAGCAGCACCCTTAACTATGGCTACACCTTC. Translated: CASSTLNYGYTF.

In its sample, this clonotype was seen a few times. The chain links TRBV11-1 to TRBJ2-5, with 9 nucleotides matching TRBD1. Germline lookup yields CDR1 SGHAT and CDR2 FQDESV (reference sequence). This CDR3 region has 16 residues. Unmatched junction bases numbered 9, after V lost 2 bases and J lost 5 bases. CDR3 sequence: CASSLPRDRVLETQYF. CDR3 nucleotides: TGTGCCAGCAGCTTACCCCGGGACAGGGTGTTGGAGACCCAGTACTTC.

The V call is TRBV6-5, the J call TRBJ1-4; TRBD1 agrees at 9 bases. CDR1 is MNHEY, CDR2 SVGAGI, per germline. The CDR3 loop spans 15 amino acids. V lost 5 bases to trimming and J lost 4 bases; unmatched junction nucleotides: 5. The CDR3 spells CASSPGTGINEKLFF. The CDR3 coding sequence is TGTGCCAGCAGTCCAGGGACAGGGATTAATGAAAAACTGTTTTTT.

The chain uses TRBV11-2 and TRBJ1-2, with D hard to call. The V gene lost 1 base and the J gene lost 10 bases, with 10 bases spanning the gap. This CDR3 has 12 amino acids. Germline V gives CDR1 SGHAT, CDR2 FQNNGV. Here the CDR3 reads CASSLGSGDYTF. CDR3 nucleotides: TGTGCCAGCAGCTTAGGGTCGGGTGACTACACCTTC.

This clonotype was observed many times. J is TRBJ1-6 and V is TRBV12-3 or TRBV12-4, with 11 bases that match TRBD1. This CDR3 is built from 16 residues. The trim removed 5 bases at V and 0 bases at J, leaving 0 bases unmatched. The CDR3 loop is CASSGTGGSYNSPLHF. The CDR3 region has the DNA TGTGCCAGCAGTGGGACAGGGGGCTCCTATAATTCACCCCTCCACTTT.

The CDR3 reads CASSQVRDRGDAFF. The DNA of the CDR3 is TGTGCCAGCAGCCAAGTAAGGGACAGGGGCGACGCTTTCTTT. The chain combines TRBV3-1 with TRBJ1-1, with 10 bases lining up with TRBD1. CDR1 LGHDT and CDR2 YNNKEL come from the germline V gene (reference sequence). Unmatched junction bases numbered 7, after V lost 1 base and J lost 11 bases. CDR3 length: 14 residues.

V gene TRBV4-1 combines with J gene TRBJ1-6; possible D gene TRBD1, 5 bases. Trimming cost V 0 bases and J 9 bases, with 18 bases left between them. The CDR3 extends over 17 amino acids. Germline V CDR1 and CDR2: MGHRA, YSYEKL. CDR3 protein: CASSQEAPGRMSSPLHF. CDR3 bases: TGCGCCAGCAGCCAAGAGGCCCCAGGGCGAATGAGTTCACCCCTCCACTTT.

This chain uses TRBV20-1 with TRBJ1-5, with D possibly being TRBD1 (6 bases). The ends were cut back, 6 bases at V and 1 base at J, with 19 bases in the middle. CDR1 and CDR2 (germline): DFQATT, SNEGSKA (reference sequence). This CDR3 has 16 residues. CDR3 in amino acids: CSAVPQGRASNQPQHF. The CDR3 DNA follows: TGCAGTGCCGTACCTCAGGGGCGAGCGAGCAATCAGCCCCAGCATTTT.

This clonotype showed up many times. CDR3 amino acids: CSAGQNRNQPQHF. DNA for the CDR3: TGCAGCGCGGGACAGAACCGCAATCAGCCCCAGCATTTT. The V and J genes are TRBV29-1 and TRBJ1-5; the match to TRBD1 covers 7 bases. The V gene's germline CDR1 is SQVTM and CDR2 ANQGSEA. With 7 bases clipped from V and 2 bases from J, the junction kept 5 bases outside the gene matches. CDR3 length: 13 amino acids.

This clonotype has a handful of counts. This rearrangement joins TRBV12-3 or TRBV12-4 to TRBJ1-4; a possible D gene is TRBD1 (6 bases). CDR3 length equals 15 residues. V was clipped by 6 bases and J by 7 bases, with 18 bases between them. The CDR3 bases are TGTGCCAGCAGCCGAAGGGGGACAACGGGTGAAAAACTGTTTTTT. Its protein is CASSRRGTTGEKLFF.

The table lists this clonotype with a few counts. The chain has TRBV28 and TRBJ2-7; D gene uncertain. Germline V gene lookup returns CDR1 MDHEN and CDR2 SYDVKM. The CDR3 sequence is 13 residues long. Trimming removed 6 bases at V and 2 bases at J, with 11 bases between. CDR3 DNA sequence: TGTGCCAGCAGCACCGTTGGGACCTACGAGCAGTACTTC. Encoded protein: CASSTVGTYEQYF.

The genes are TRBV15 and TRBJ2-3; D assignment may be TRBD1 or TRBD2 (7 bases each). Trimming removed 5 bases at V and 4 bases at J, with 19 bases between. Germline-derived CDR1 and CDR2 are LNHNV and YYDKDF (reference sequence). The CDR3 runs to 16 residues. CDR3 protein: CATSQGGRTSADTQYF. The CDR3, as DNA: TGTGCCACCAGCCAAGGGGGCAGAACTAGCGCAGATACGCAGTATTTT. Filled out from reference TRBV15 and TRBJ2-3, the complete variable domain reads DAMVIQNPRYQVTQFGKPVTLSCSQTLNHNVMYWYQQKSSQAPKLLFHYYDKDFNNEADTPDNFQSRRPNTSFCFLDIRSPGLGDTAMYLCATSQGGRTSADTQYFGPGTRLTVL.

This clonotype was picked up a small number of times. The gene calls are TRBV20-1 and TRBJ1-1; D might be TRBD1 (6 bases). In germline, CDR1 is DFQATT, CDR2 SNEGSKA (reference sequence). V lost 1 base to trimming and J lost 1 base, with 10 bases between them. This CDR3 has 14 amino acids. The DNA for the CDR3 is TGCAGTGCTAGAGTGGTAGGGGGGAACACTGAAGCTTTCTTT. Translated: CSARVVGGNTEAFF.

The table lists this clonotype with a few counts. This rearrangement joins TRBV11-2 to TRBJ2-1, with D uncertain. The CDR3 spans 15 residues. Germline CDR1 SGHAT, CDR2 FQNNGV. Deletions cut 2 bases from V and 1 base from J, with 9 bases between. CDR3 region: CASSLILHSYNEQFF. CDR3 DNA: TGTGCCAGCAGCTTAATTCTTCATTCCTACAATGAGCAGTTCTTC.

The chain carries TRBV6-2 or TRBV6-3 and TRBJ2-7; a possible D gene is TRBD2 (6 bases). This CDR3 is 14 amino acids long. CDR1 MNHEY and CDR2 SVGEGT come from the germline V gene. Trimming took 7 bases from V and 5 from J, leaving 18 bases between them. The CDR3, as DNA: TGTGCCAGCACTGTGGAGGGGCCGTCTGACGAGCAGTACTTC. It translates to CASTVEGPSDEQYF.

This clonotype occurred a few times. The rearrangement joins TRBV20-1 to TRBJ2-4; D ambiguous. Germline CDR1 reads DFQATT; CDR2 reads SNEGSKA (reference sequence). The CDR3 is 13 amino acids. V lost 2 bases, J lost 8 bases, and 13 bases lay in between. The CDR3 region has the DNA TGCAGTGCTAGATCCGAGAACGTTTACATTCAGTACTTC. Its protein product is CSARSENVYIQYF.

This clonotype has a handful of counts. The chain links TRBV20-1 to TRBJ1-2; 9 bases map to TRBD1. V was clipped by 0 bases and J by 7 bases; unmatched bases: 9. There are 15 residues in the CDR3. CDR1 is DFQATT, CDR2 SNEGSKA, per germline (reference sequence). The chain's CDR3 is CSARDLGDRAAGYTF. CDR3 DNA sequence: TGCAGTGCTAGAGATTTAGGGGACAGGGCAGCTGGCTACACCTTC.